Shown below are 32 T cell receptor beta chains from a single sample sequenced in a study of metastatic and nonmetastatic thyroid tumors. Every patient was untreated before thyroid surgery. TCRdb recomputed clones from the PCR reads via MiXCR. The sample holds about 28,000 clones; about a quarter are singletons and the top ten take around 2.5%. The source material was blood. Every receptor here comes from a female donor with papillary thyroid cancer or a benign thyroid nodule (not recorded which). Some clones in this sample may be carry-over from other donors' samples.

By sample share, this clone is medium-sized. The chain joins TRBV20-1 to TRBJ2-7; perhaps TRBD1 as D (5 bases). The CDR3 has 13 amino acids. Germline V gene data show CDR1 as DFQATT and CDR2 as SNEGSKA (reference sequence). V dropped 1 base and J dropped 2 bases, with 9 bases sitting between them. The CDR3 loop reads CSARALGAYEQYF. CDR3 DNA: TGCAGTGCTAGAGCCCTAGGGGCCTACGAGCAGTACTTC.

CDR3 region: CASKIGTGNEKLFF. The CDR3 DNA reads TGTGCCAGTAAGATTGGGACAGGGAATGAAAAACTGTTTTTT. The rearrangement links TRBV19 to TRBJ1-4; 9 nucleotides align to TRBD1. The CDR3 covers 14 residues. Germline V gene sequence: CDR1 LNHDA, CDR2 SQIVND (reference sequence). V lost 7 bases and J lost 5; bases outside the gene matches: 5.

The chain links TRBV19 to TRBJ2-7, with 8 nucleotides matching TRBD1. The CDR3 has 16 amino acids. The germline V gene encodes CDR1 LNHDA and CDR2 SQIVND (reference sequence). With V trimmed by 4 bases and J by 5 bases, 13 bases remained unmatched. In DNA form, the CDR3 reads TGTGCCAGTAGTAGCGCAATATGGACAGGGATTCACGAGCAGTACTTC. It encodes CASSSAIWTGIHEQYF.

This sequence joins TRBV5-1 and TRBJ2-7; TRBD2 aligns across 8 bases. Germline V lookup: CDR1 SGHRS, CDR2 YFSETQ. This CDR3 has 16 amino acids. Trimming at V came to 4 bases and at J to 3 bases, leaving 12 bases not matched to a gene. CDR3: CASSPGRGGRDYEQYF. The CDR3 region has the DNA TGCGCCAGCAGCCCCGGGAGGGGAGGGCGCGACTACGAGCAGTACTTC.

This clone was counted ten times or more. V usage is TRBV5-6 and J usage is TRBJ2-7, with TRBD1 identical over 10 bases. The CDR3 is 16 amino acids. Germline lookup yields CDR1 SGHDT and CDR2 YYEEEE. After removal of 1 base from V and 3 bases from J, the junction contained 7 bases not matched to a gene. CDR3 coding DNA: TGTGCCAGCAGCTTGCTCGACAGGGGGCTAATCTACGAGCAGTACTTC. Its protein product is CASSLLDRGLIYEQYF.

Judged by abundance, this clone is medium-sized. The CDR3 nucleotides are TGTGCCAGCTGGCAGGGTAATCTAAATGAGCAGTTCTTC. This translates into CASWQGNLNEQFF. The chain joins TRBV6-1 to TRBJ2-1; tentative D call: TRBD1 (5 bases). In germline, CDR1 is MNHNS, CDR2 SASEGT. There are 13 residues in the CDR3. The germline V and J ends were trimmed by 8 bases and 7 bases, with 15 bases remaining between them.

The rearrangement uses TRBV2 and TRBJ2-1; the match to TRBD2 covers 10 bases. The CDR3 is 17 amino acids. Germline V gives CDR1 SNHLY, CDR2 FYNNEI. Germline trimming cut 10 bases from V and 8 bases from J; bases unmatched to any gene: 20. The CDR3 region has the DNA TGTGCCAACATTCGGGGACTAGCGTGCGGGGGTTTGGATGAGCAGTTCTTC. It is translated as CANIRGLACGGLDEQFF. Full variable domain (rest looked up from reference TRBV2 and TRBJ2-1): EPEVTQTPSHQVTQMGQEVILRCVPISNHLYFYWYRQILGQKVEFLVSFYNNEISEKSEIFDDQFSVERPDGSNFTLKIRSTKLEDSAMYFCANIRGLACGGLDEQFFGPGTRLTVL.

A note on this clone: This may be a read error: a much more frequent sequence differs by one nucleotide. V gene TRBV7-6 combines with J gene TRBJ2-5; tentative D call: TRBD1 (6 bases). Germline CDR1 and CDR2: SGHVS and FNYEAQ. V was trimmed by 0 bases and J by 4 bases, leaving 12 bases between them. This CDR3 is built from 15 residues. The CDR3 reads CASSLANRVGETQYF. CDR3 nucleotides: TGTGCCAGCAGCTTAGCGAACAGGGTCGGAGAGACCCAGTACTTC.

Many counts were recorded for this clone. This chain uses TRBV14 with TRBJ2-7; 8 nucleotides align to TRBD1. Germline-derived CDR1 and CDR2 are SGHDN and FVKESK. V lost 4 bases and J lost 2; bases outside the gene matches: 4. The CDR3 runs to 14 residues. The CDR3 bases are TGTGCCAGCAGCCCCGGGACAGGCCCCTACGAGCAGTACTTC. Its protein is CASSPGTGPYEQYF.

This clone ranks as medium-sized. The CDR3 nucleotides are TGTGCCGGCGGACTCCACGAGCAGTACTTC. This codes for CAGGLHEQYF. This chain links TRBV30 with TRBJ2-7; D might be TRBD2 (5 bases). The CDR3 is 10 residues long. V was pared by 8 bases and J by 5 bases, with 10 bases between. Germline lookup yields CDR1 GTSNPN and CDR2 SVGIG (reference sequence).

The gene calls are TRBV19 and TRBJ2-7, with 10 bases aligning to TRBD2. Germline V gene data show CDR1 as LNHDA and CDR2 as SQIVND (reference sequence). The trim removed 2 bases at V and 5 bases at J, leaving 3 bases unmatched. The CDR3 spans 14 residues. The CDR3 loop is CASSILAGADEQYF. As DNA, the CDR3 is TGTGCCAGTAGTATACTAGCGGGAGCTGACGAGCAGTACTTC.

Comments on this clone: It is likely a read error, because the conserved phenylalanine at the end of the CDR3 is missing. CDR3 DNA: TGTGCCAGCTTTACCGGGACTAGGTCACCAGAAGAGCAGTACTGC. This codes for CASFTGTRSPEEQYC. The chain carries TRBV12-3 or TRBV12-4 and TRBJ2-7, with TRBD2 identical over 8 bases. The J segment lost 7 bases and the V segment lost 8 bases, leaving 16 bases of the junction unmatched. This CDR3 is built from 15 residues.

In regard to this clone: The CDR3 carries no conserved terminal phenylalanine or tryptophan, so it likely arises from a read error. The CDR3 nucleotides are TGCGCCAACAGTCGTGGGGGGCCACGTGGGCCAATAAAAAGACAAGAGACACAGTACTCC. It is translated as CANSRGGPRGPIKRQETQYS. The chain couples TRBV10-1 to TRBJ2-5; D possibly uses TRBD1 or TRBD2 (6 bases each). The CDR3 covers 20 residues. The V gene's germline CDR1 is WNHNN and CDR2 SYGVQD (reference sequence).

This clone was seen repeatedly, ten times or more. The chain links TRBV19 to TRBJ2-5, with 9 nucleotides matching TRBD2. The CDR3 has 17 amino acids. V was clipped by 0 bases and J by 5 bases; unmatched bases: 10. CDR1 is LNHDA, CDR2 SQIVND, per germline (reference sequence). CDR3 amino acids: CASSIEGRVAGAETQYF. Here the CDR3 DNA reads TGTGCCAGTAGTATAGAGGGGAGGGTAGCGGGAGCGGAGACCCAGTACTTC.

This clone appeared once. The CDR3 DNA reads as TGTGCCAGCAGCTTGGGACAGGGGGCCGGTTGGGCCAACGTCCTGACTTTC. It translates to CASSLGQGAGWANVLTF. The rearrangement joins TRBV5-4 to TRBJ2-6; 10 nucleotides agree with TRBD1. CDR3 length: 17 residues. The V segment lost 0 bases and the J segment 5 bases; nucleotides outside the gene matches: 5. Germline CDR1 is SGHNT and CDR2 is YYREEE (reference sequence).

This clone ranks as medium-sized. This sequence joins TRBV4-2 and TRBJ2-7, with TRBD2 matching over 10 bases. Germline lookup yields CDR1 LGHNA and CDR2 YNFKEQ. The CDR3 contains 15 residues. The J segment lost 3 bases and the V segment lost 0 bases, leaving 2 bases of the junction unmatched. DNA for the CDR3: TGTGCCAGCAGCCAAGAACCTAGCGGGGGCTACGAGCAGTACTTC. It translates to CASSQEPSGGYEQYF.

Points on this clone: At one end, the junction sequence differs from germline, possibly due to a read error. J is TRBJ1-3 and V is TRBV19, with 11 bases matching TRBD1. The CDR3 is 15 residues long. From germline, CDR1 is LNHDA and CDR2 SQIVND (reference sequence). The CDR3 sequence: CASRIAGQGGNTIEF. The CDR3 region has the DNA TGTGCCAGTCGTATAGCGGGACAGGGGGGAAACACCATAGAGTTT.

This clone was detected only a few times. The chain recombines TRBV6-1 with TRBJ2-7, with TRBD2 identical over 7 bases. This CDR3 region has 14 residues. Germline CDR1 and CDR2: MNHNS and SASEGT. With V trimmed by 6 bases and J by 4 bases, 9 bases remained unmatched. Written as DNA, the CDR3 is TGTGCCAGCAGCGGGGTACTAGCGACATACGAGCAGTACTTC. Its translation: CASSGVLATYEQYF.

The genes are TRBV6-1 and TRBJ1-6, with 8 bases matching TRBD1. The CDR3 is 17 residues long. The V segment lost 6 bases and the J segment 6 bases; nucleotides outside the gene matches: 13. The germline V gene encodes CDR1 MNHNS and CDR2 SASEGT. The CDR3 is CASRMMGQAVRNSPLHF. The CDR3 region has the DNA TGTGCCAGCAGAATGATGGGACAGGCGGTTCGTAATTCACCCCTCCACTTT.

This clone was detected many times. The V gene is TRBV15, the J gene TRBJ2-5; D ambiguous. V lost 0 bases to trimming and J lost 5 bases, with 10 bases between them. This CDR3 region has 14 residues. Germline assignment: CDR1 LNHNV and CDR2 YYDKDF (reference sequence). CDR3: CATSRDYSRETQYF. The CDR3, as DNA: TGTGCCACCAGCAGAGACTATAGCCGGGAGACCCAGTACTTC.

This clone came up many times. The chain employs TRBV12-3 or TRBV12-4 and TRBJ1-1; D uncertain. CDR3 length: 13 residues. Trimming removed 2 bases at V and 3 bases at J, with 7 bases between. The CDR3 region has the DNA TGTGCCAGCAGTTTATACGGAGACACTGAAGCTTTCTTT. It yields the protein CASSLYGDTEAFF.

There are many counts of this clone. The V gene is TRBV11-2, the J gene TRBJ1-5; no reliable D call. Germline V gives CDR1 SGHAT, CDR2 FQNNGV. Deletions cut 1 base from V and 4 bases from J, with 11 bases between. The CDR3 sequence is 15 residues long. CDR3 nucleotides: TGTGCCAGCAGCTTAGGACCTGCCCCAAATCAGCCCCAGCATTTT. Translation gives CASSLGPAPNQPQHF.

The chain couples TRBV9 to TRBJ2-1; maybe TRBD2 (6 bases). The germline CDR1 and CDR2 sequences are SGDLS and YYNGEE. With 4 bases removed from V and 4 bases from J, the gap between germline ends came to 15 bases. The CDR3 contains 15 residues. CDR3 in amino acids: CASSIEPGLYNEQFF. The CDR3 bases are TGTGCCAGCAGCATAGAACCGGGACTTTACAATGAGCAGTTCTTC.

This clone was detected only once. This sequence joins TRBV9 and TRBJ2-7; TRBD1 is a possible D gene (5 bases). CDR3 length: 15 residues. Trimming removed 4 bases from V and 2 bases from J, with 16 bases in between. Germline V gives CDR1 SGDLS, CDR2 YYNGEE. The CDR3 region has the DNA TGTGCCAGCAGCTACGGTGACGGACATACCTACGAGCAGTACTTC. Amino acid sequence: CASSYGDGHTYEQYF.

The CDR3 loop is CASSQDPTGGYTEAFF. DNA for the CDR3: TGTGCCAGCAGCCAAGATCCAACAGGGGGTTATACTGAAGCTTTCTTT. The chain carries TRBV3-1 and TRBJ1-1; 8 nucleotides align to TRBD1. Looked up from germline, CDR1 is LGHDT and CDR2 is YNNKEL (reference sequence). Trimming at V came to 0 bases and at J to 5 bases, leaving 8 bases not matched to a gene. The CDR3 loop spans 16 amino acids. The full variable domain, in which reference TRBV3-1 and TRBJ1-1 provide the parts outside the CDR3, is DTAVSQTPKYLVTQMGNDKSIKCEQNLGHDTMYWYKQDSKKFLKIMFSYNNKELIINETVPNRFSPKSPDKAHLNLHINSLELGDSAVYFCASSQDPTGGYTEAFFGQGTRLTVV.

This clone is classed as medium-sized. The V gene is TRBV20-1, the J gene TRBJ2-7; maybe TRBD1 (6 bases). CDR1 and CDR2 (germline): DFQATT, SNEGSKA (reference sequence). This CDR3 spans 11 amino acids. The V end lost 5 bases, the J end lost 4 bases, and 9 bases lay between the germline ends. The CDR3 sequence is CSAGDTYEQYF. The CDR3 nucleotides are TGCAGTGCTGGGGACACGTACGAGCAGTACTTC.

The sample holds many counts of this clone. The V and J genes are TRBV15 and TRBJ2-3; no clear D. Germline lookup yields CDR1 LNHNV and CDR2 YYDKDF (reference sequence). V gave up 0 bases and J gave up 1 base, with 8 bases separating them. The CDR3 consists of 15 residues. The CDR3 spells CATSREGIRTDTQYF. As DNA, the CDR3 is TGTGCCACCAGCAGAGAGGGGATTCGCACAGATACGCAGTATTTT. Full variable domain (missing parts from reference TRBV15 and TRBJ2-3): DAMVIQNPRYQVTQFGKPVTLSCSQTLNHNVMYWYQQKSSQAPKLLFHYYDKDFNNEADTPDNFQSRRPNTSFCFLDIRSPGLGDTAMYLCATSREGIRTDTQYFGPGTRLTVL.

This clone has only a few counts. The chain employs TRBV6-1 and TRBJ2-3, with 7 bases aligning to TRBD2. Unmatched junction bases numbered 6, after V lost 5 bases and J lost 4 bases. The germline V gene has CDR1 MNHNS and CDR2 SASEGT. This CDR3 is built from 14 residues. CDR3 region: CASSSSGGADTQYF. Written as DNA, the CDR3 is TGTGCCAGCAGTTCTAGCGGTGGGGCAGATACGCAGTATTTT.

This clone was seen ten or more times. J is TRBJ1-5 and V is TRBV12-3 or TRBV12-4; 7 nucleotides line up with TRBD1. V was pared by 5 bases and J by 4 bases, with 2 bases of the junction left unmatched. CDR3 length equals 13 residues. The CDR3 sequence is CASSGTVNQPQHF. DNA for the CDR3: TGTGCCAGCAGTGGGACAGTGAATCAGCCCCAGCATTTT.

The table lists this clone with many counts. This chain links TRBV18 with TRBJ2-1, with D possibly TRBD2 on 6 matching bases. This CDR3 is built from 14 residues. The germline V gene has CDR1 KGHSH and CDR2 LQKENI. V dropped 5 bases and J dropped 2 bases, with 10 bases sitting between them. The CDR3 is CASSVAGTYNEQFF. In nucleotides, the CDR3 is TGTGCCAGCTCAGTCGCGGGAACCTACAATGAGCAGTTCTTC.

This clone was observed many times. The V and J genes are TRBV20-1 and TRBJ2-3, with a possible D match to TRBD1 (6 bases). This CDR3 contains 15 residues. CDR1 DFQATT and CDR2 SNEGSKA come from the germline V gene (reference sequence). Trimming removed 0 bases at V and 0 bases at J, with 10 bases between. For the CDR3, the DNA is TGCAGTGCTAGAGATCTCAGGGGAAGCACAGATACGCAGTATTTT. Amino acids: CSARDLRGSTDTQYF.

This clone was found many times. The chain couples TRBV6-1 to TRBJ1-1; the D gene is possibly TRBD1 (5 bases). This CDR3 is built from 13 residues. V was clipped by 6 bases and J by 11 bases, with 19 bases between them. CDR1 MNHNS and CDR2 SASEGT come from the germline V gene. CDR3 DNA sequence: TGTGCCAGCAGCCCCGGGGCTGGGGCGGTTGCTTTCTTT. Translated: CASSPGAGAVAFF.